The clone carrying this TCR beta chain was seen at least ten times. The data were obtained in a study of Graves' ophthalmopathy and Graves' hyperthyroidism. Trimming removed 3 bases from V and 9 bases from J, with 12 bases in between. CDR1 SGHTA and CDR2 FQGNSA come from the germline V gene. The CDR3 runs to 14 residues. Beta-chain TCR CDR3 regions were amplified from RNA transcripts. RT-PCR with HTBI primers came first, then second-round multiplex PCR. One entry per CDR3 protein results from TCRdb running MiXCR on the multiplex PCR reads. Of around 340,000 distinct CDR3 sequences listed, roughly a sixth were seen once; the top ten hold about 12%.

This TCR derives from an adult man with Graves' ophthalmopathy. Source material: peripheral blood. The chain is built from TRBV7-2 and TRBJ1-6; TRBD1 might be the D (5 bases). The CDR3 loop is CASSLGLVVSPLHF. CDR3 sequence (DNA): TGTGCCAGCAGCTTGGGGCTAGTCGTTTCACCCCTCCACTTT.